The 20 T cell receptor beta chains in this list originate from one sample, sequenced in a study of blood T cell repertoires in COVID-19. Data came from immunoSEQ multiplex PCR; TCRdb stores just in-frame clones and leaves some out. This sample yields about 210,000 clones, of which around 80% are seen a single time; about 7.2% belongs to the top ten. Material: peripheral blood. Receptors were obtained from a woman aged 70 to 79 with acute or convalescent COVID-19.

V usage is TRBV9 and J usage is TRBJ2-5; 10 positions match TRBD1. The V and J ends lost 4 bases and 4 bases, in that order; junction bases with no gene match: 7. The CDR3 consists of 15 residues. Germline CDR1 is SGDLS and CDR2 is YYNGEE. The CDR3 reads CASSQTGGGVETQYF. The DNA of the CDR3 is TGTGCCAGCAGCCAGACAGGGGGCGGGGTAGAGACCCAGTACTTC.

The chain combines TRBV19 with TRBJ2-1; D remains unclear. Germline CDR1 is LNHDA and CDR2 is SQIVND (reference sequence). V lost 5 bases and J lost 6, with 11 bases in between. The CDR3 is made up of 13 amino acids. This chain's CDR3 is CASSPPVINEQFF. The CDR3 DNA sequence: TGTGCCAGTAGTCCACCAGTGATCAATGAGCAGTTCTTC.

CDR3: CSVDSLFYGYTF. The CDR3 DNA reads as TGCAGCGTTGACAGTCTCTTCTATGGCTACACCTTC. The chain has TRBV29-1 and TRBJ1-2; no definite D call. The CDR3 totals 12 residues. Germline assignment: CDR1 SQVTM and CDR2 ANQGSEA. Trimming pared 3 bases from V and 4 bases from J, leaving 9 bases between.

The V call is TRBV2, the J call TRBJ1-2; TRBD1 agrees at 7 bases. Germline CDR1 reads SNHLY; CDR2 reads FYNNEI. The CDR3 is 14 residues long. Trimming at V came to 7 bases and at J to 5 bases, leaving 10 bases not matched to a gene. The CDR3 reads CASTIGTATYGYTF. The CDR3 DNA is TGTGCCAGCACTATCGGGACAGCCACATATGGCTACACCTTC.

The chain uses TRBV29-1 and TRBJ1-2, with a tentative D call TRBD1 (6 bases). Germline-derived CDR1 and CDR2 are SQVTM and ANQGSEA. The CDR3 totals 15 residues. Trimming left V 0 bases short and J 2 bases short, with 13 bases between. CDR3 DNA sequence: TGCAGCGTTGAAGATCCGGTGAGGGGGAACTATGGCTACACCTTC. Translated: CSVEDPVRGNYGYTF.

The chain carries TRBV5-8 and TRBJ1-5, with TRBD1 identical over 9 bases. The junction had 17 bases not matched to a gene; V was cut back by 4 bases and J by 0 bases. Germline CDR1 and CDR2: SGHTS and YDEGEE. The CDR3 contains 20 residues. The CDR3 DNA reads TGTGCCAGCAGCACCCCGGGACAGGGTTCAAGGCTATATAGCAATCAGCCCCAGCATTTT. This encodes CASSTPGQGSRLYSNQPQHF. The full variable domain, in which reference TRBV5-8 and TRBJ1-5 provide the parts outside the CDR3, is EAGVTQSPTHLIKTRGQQATLRCSPISGHTSVYWYQQALGLGLQFLLWYDEGEERNRGNFPPRFSGRQFPNYSSELNVNALELEDSALYLCASSTPGQGSRLYSNQPQHFGDGTRLSIL.

V is TRBV2 and J is TRBJ2-5; no clear D. Trimming took 10 bases from V and 1 from J, leaving 10 bases between them. This CDR3 is built from 12 residues. Per the germline V gene, CDR1 is SNHLY and CDR2 is FYNNEI. This chain's CDR3 is CANGYFQETQYF. The CDR3 region has the DNA TGTGCCAACGGTTACTTCCAAGAGACCCAGTACTTC.

The genes are TRBV29-1 and TRBJ1-6; 7 bases fit TRBD1. This CDR3 has 12 amino acids. Germline V gene lookup returns CDR1 SQVTM and CDR2 ANQGSEA. V lost 0 bases to trimming and J lost 17 bases; unmatched junction nucleotides: 7. CDR3 DNA: TGCAGCGTTGAAGATCAGGGGGGCTCGATCCACTTT. It is translated as CSVEDQGGSIHF.

The rearrangement joins TRBV7-8 to TRBJ2-3; tentatively, D is TRBD1 (6 bases). Trimming stripped 2 bases from V and 7 bases from J, with 10 bases between. The CDR3 has 13 residues. In germline, CDR1 is SGHVS, CDR2 FQNEAQ. CDR3 in amino acids: CASSLRTDYTQYF. The CDR3 coding sequence is TGTGCCAGCAGCTTAAGGACAGATTATACGCAGTATTTT.

The chain couples TRBV6-5 to TRBJ2-5, with D perhaps matching TRBD1 (5 bases). Germline CDR1 MNHEY, CDR2 SVGAGI. The V end lost 5 bases, the J end lost 1 base, and 11 bases lay between the germline ends. The CDR3 consists of 14 residues. The DNA of the CDR3 is TGTGCCAGCAGTCTGGACACATTCCAAGAGACCCAGTACTTC. It specifies CASSLDTFQETQYF.

This rearrangement joins TRBV11-2 to TRBJ2-7, with 11 bases lining up with TRBD2. Trimming cost V 2 bases and J 2 bases; bases outside gene matches: 2. CDR3 length: 15 amino acids. Germline V lookup: CDR1 SGHAT, CDR2 FQNNGV. CDR3 amino acids: CASSLLAGGPYEQYF. The CDR3 DNA sequence: TGTGCCAGCAGCTTACTAGCGGGGGGACCCTACGAGCAGTACTTC.

The chain joins TRBV6-1 to TRBJ2-5, with a tentative D call TRBD1 (9 bases). The CDR3 totals 17 residues. Trimming removed 2 bases at V and 5 bases at J, with 21 bases between. Germline V gene data show CDR1 as MNHNS and CDR2 as SASEGT. Written as DNA, the CDR3 is TGTGCCAGCAGTGAAATACCGGGGGGGACAGGGACGGAGACCCAGTACTTC. It is translated as CASSEIPGGTGTETQYF.

This chain links TRBV3-1 (or the pseudogene TRBV3-2) with TRBJ1-1, with D possibly matching TRBD1 (6 bases). CDR1 and CDR2 from the germline V gene are LGHDT and YNNKEL (reference sequence). This CDR3 has 14 amino acids. Trimming took 5 bases from V and 1 from J, leaving 11 bases between them. The CDR3 region has the DNA TGTGCCAGCAGCTATAGGGGGGGGAACACTGAAGCTTTCTTT. It is translated as CASSYRGGNTEAFF.

This sequence joins TRBV10-3 and TRBJ2-1; 7 positions agree with TRBD1. The CDR3 is 15 residues long. The germline V gene encodes CDR1 ENHRY and CDR2 SYGVKD. The ends lost 7 bases at V and 2 bases at J; junction bases unmatched: 8. The CDR3 DNA reads as TGTGCCATCAACACAGGGGAAAGCACCTACAATGAGCAGTTCTTC. Its translation: CAINTGESTYNEQFF.

The chain combines TRBV6-5 with TRBJ1-5; D might be TRBD1 (6 bases). The V end was cut by 5 bases, the J end by 0 bases, with 8 bases between. The germline V gene has CDR1 MNHEY and CDR2 SVGAGI. The CDR3 contains 14 residues. This CDR3 reads CASSQQGSNQPQHF. DNA of the CDR3: TGTGCCAGCAGTCAACAGGGTAGCAATCAGCCCCAGCATTTT.

The V and J genes are TRBV7-3 and TRBJ2-7; 7 bases are shared with TRBD1. The CDR3 sequence is 12 residues long. V was pared by 5 bases and J by 6 bases, with 4 bases of the junction left unmatched. CDR1 and CDR2 (germline): SGHTA, FQGTGA. The CDR3 loop reads CASSATGVEQYF. The CDR3, as DNA: TGTGCCAGCAGCGCAACAGGGGTCGAGCAGTACTTC.

This chain joins TRBV7-2 and TRBJ2-5, with a weak D call TRBD2 (5 bases). The CDR3 is made up of 13 amino acids. V was pared by 4 bases and J by 2 bases, with 8 bases between. Per germline, CDR1 SGHTA and CDR2 FQGNSA. The DNA for the CDR3 is TGTGCCAGCAGCTCGGGGATACAAGAGACCCAGTACTTC. Encoded protein: CASSSGIQETQYF. Variable domain in full (rest from reference TRBV7-2 and TRBJ2-5): GAGVSQSPSNKVTEKGKDVELRCDPISGHTALYWYRQSLGQGLEFLIYFQGNSAPDKSGLPSDRFSAERTGGSVSTLTIQRTQQEDSAVYLCASSSGIQETQYFGPGTRLLVL.

The V and J genes are TRBV27 and TRBJ2-5, with 12 bases fitting TRBD2. Germline-derived CDR1 and CDR2 are MNHEY and SMNVEV (reference sequence). The CDR3 has 16 amino acids. Unmatched junction bases numbered 10, after V lost 4 bases and J lost 7 bases. The CDR3 loop reads CASSSPGLAGHGTQYF. DNA for the CDR3: TGTGCCAGCAGTTCGCCTGGACTAGCGGGGCACGGGACCCAGTACTTC.

V is TRBV5-4 and J is TRBJ1-6; a weak D match, TRBD1 (6 bases). Germline loops: CDR1 SGHNT, CDR2 YYREEE (reference sequence). The CDR3 sequence is 15 residues long. Trimming shortened V by 4 bases and J by 9 bases, and 17 bases separated the two germline ends. The CDR3 spells CASSLQQGIGSPLHF. In DNA, the CDR3 is TGTGCCAGCAGCCTCCAACAGGGTATTGGTTCACCCCTCCACTTT.

The J gene is TRBJ1-1, the V gene TRBV30; D is uncertain. The CDR3 has 12 amino acids. Trimming removed 5 bases from V and 11 bases from J, with 18 bases in between. CDR1 is GTSNPN, CDR2 SVGIG, per germline (reference sequence). The CDR3: CAWGSVGSRAFF. Here the CDR3 DNA reads TGTGCCTGGGGCAGCGTAGGTTCTCGCGCTTTCTTT.